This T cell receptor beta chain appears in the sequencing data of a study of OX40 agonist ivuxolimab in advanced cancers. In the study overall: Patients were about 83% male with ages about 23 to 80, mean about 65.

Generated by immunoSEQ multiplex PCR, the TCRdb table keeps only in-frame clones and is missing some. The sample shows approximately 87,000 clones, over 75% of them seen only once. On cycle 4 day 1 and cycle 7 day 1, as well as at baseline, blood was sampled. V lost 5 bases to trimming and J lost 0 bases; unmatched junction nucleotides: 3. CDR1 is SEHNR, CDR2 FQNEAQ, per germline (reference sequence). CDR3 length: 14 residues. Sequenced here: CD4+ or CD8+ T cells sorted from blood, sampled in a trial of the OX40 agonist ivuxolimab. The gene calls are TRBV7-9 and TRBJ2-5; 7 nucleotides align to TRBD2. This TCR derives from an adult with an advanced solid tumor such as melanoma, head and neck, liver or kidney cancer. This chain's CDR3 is CASSPGTNQETQYF. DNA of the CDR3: TGTGCCAGCAGCCCAGGGACTAACCAAGAGACCCAGTACTTC.